This entry features one TCR beta chain sequence. The sample comes from a study of blood T cell repertoires in COVID-19. Study-level background: The United States, Italy and Spain supplied acute and convalescent COVID-19 samples. PBMCs, B-cell-depleted T cells, or T cells provided the cDNA or gDNA that made up the material.

Study processing details: Using reference gene primer amplification, nucleated cell counts were estimated. TCRdb's table, derived via immunoSEQ multiplex PCR, lists solely in-frame clones and lacks some. V, J and clone size derive from that table, while D and trimming were established from the DNA sequence. Of around 150,000 clones in the sample, 70% to 90% are singletons; the top ten hold about 5%. This CDR3 region has 16 residues. After removal of 5 bases from V and 9 bases from J, the junction contained 9 bases not matched to a gene. Germline CDR1 reads LNHDA; CDR2 reads SQIVND (reference sequence).

Sequencing was performed on peripheral blood. The TCR comes from a human donor in a cohort sampled during active COVID-19. The V call is TRBV19, the J call TRBJ2-2, with 13 bases lining up with TRBD2. The chain's CDR3 is CASSLRTSGSIRELFF. The DNA of the CDR3 is TGTGCCAGTAGTCTTAGGACTAGCGGGAGTATCAGGGAGCTGTTTTTT.